This T cell receptor beta chain was recorded in a study of T cells in localized non-small cell lung cancer. Study findings and constraints: Adjacent lung had a median roughly 60 of the 100 largest tumor clones. The greatest T cell clonality was found in uninvolved adjacent lung (higher than in tumor). Multi-region tumor sequencing was not done, so intratumor heterogeneity could not be excluded.

With regard to this clone: Its antigen is as yet unknown.

V was shortened by 1 base and J by 3 bases, with 11 bases between the two germline ends. This CDR3 comprises 15 residues. Germline V gene data show CDR1 as MGHRA and CDR2 as YSYEKL. Assay: immunoSEQ multiplex PCR; the TCRdb copy retains only in-frame clones and omits some. This sample has 70,000 to 80,000 clones; around 90% occur once, and the top ten carry 20%. The TCR sequence derives from a woman aged 40-75 years with stage I squamous cell lung carcinoma. The gene calls are TRBV4-1 and TRBJ2-3; possible D gene TRBD1, 7 bases. The sample in question was peripheral blood, obtained before any cancer treatment. The DNA of the CDR3 is TGCGCCAGCAGCCAAGTCGCAGGGGGGACAGATACGCAGTATTTT. Translated: CASSQVAGGTDTQYF.